This T cell receptor (beta chain) was retrieved from a study of T cell responses to AZD1222 COVID-19 vaccine. Findings and limits, study-wide: Only six or seven AZD1222 recipients tested seropositive at baseline. Along spike, vaccine-associated CD4 TCRs were found throughout, with dominance at 160-218 and 743-854.

On this clone: Its antigen is unknown.

Clones were read by immunoSEQ multiplex PCR, and TCRdb kept only the in-frame ones, dropping some. The sample shows approximately 150,000 clones, around 90% of them seen only once. V was clipped by 0 bases and J by 2 bases, with 14 bases between them. This CDR3 is 17 amino acids long. CDR1 is LGHNA and CDR2 is YSLEER in the germline V gene. This clonotype originated in an adult in good health. This chain links TRBV4-3 with TRBJ2-1, with D possibly being TRBD2 (5 bases). The specimen comprised peripheral blood, sampled on day 0 of AZD1222 vaccination. CDR3 loop: CASSQDRGGPTYNEQFF. CDR3 nucleotides: TGCGCCAGCAGCCAAGATAGAGGCGGGCCTACCTACAATGAGCAGTTCTTC.